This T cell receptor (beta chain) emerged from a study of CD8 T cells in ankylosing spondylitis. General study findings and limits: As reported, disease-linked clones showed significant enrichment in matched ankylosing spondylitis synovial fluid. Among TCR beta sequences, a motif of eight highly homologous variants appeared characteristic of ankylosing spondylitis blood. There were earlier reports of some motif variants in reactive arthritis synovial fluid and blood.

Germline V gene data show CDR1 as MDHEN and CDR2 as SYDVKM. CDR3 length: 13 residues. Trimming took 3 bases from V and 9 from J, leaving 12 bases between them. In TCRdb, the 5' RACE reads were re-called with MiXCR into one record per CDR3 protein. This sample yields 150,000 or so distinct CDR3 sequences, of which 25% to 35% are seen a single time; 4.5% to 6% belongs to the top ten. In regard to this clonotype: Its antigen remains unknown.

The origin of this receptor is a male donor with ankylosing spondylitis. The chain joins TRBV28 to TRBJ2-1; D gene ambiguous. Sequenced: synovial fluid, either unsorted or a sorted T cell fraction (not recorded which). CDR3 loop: CASSFTTPREQFF. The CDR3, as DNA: TGTGCCAGCAGTTTCACGACTCCGCGTGAGCAGTTCTTC.